The next 16 T cell receptor beta chains were all read from a single sample in a study of beta chain features in type 1 diabetes. Whole-study findings and limits: In all four CD4+ subsets, TCRB CDR3 length was significantly, moderately reduced in type 1 diabetes.

TCRB transcripts that were expressed got sequenced, as all of the isolated RNA had been reverse transcribed. Profiling relied on immunoSEQ multiplex PCR, and the TCRdb table lists in-frame clones only, not all of them. The data contain roughly 180,000 clones, about 8% of them singletons. The antigens of these receptors remain unknown. Sequencing was done on a sample of central memory CD4+ T cells from blood. Receptors originate from a woman in her 40s with type 1 diabetes.

This clone was recorded a few times. The chain has TRBV6-5 and TRBJ1-5; tentatively, D is TRBD1 (6 bases). This CDR3 has 16 residues. Germline V gene lookup returns CDR1 MNHEY and CDR2 SVGAGI. V dropped 4 bases and J dropped 9 bases, with 22 bases sitting between them. The CDR3 DNA reads TGTGCCAGCAGTTTCTCTTTCGACAGGCCCACAGGGCCCCAGCATTTT. Amino acids: CASSFSFDRPTGPQHF.

This chain links TRBV21-1 with TRBJ2-7; TRBD1 is taken as the D call from the table, unchecked against the DNA. TRBV21-1 is a recognized pseudogene. This CDR3 is built from 12 residues. CDR3 nucleotide sequence: TGTGCCAGCCTCAGGCGCTCCTACGAGCAGTACTTC. Its translation is CASLRRSYEQYF.

V usage is TRBV6-5 and J usage is TRBJ2-3; the D gene is possibly TRBD1 (5 bases). The CDR3 covers 15 residues. Germline values: CDR1 MNHEY, CDR2 SVGAGI. The V end was cut by 4 bases, the J end by 3 bases, with 14 bases between. The CDR3 bases are TGTGCCAGCAGTTTGAAGGGGTGGGTTACAGATACGCAGTATTTT. Protein sequence: CASSLKGWVTDTQYF.

V gene TRBV4-3 combines with J gene TRBJ1-5, with D tentatively TRBD1 (5 bases). Germline V gene data show CDR1 as LGHNA and CDR2 as YSLEER. V lost 0 bases and J 4 bases, leaving 10 bases between the germline ends. CDR3 length: 15 amino acids. The CDR3 coding sequence is TGCGCCAGCAGCCAAGAGGCAGGGACTAATCAGCCCCAGCATTTT. It yields the protein CASSQEAGTNQPQHF.

The genes are TRBV5-6 and TRBJ1-4; the D is unclear. CDR1 and CDR2 from the germline V gene are SGHDT and YYEEEE. V was cut by 1 base and J by 8 bases, with 9 bases left in between. There are 13 residues in the CDR3. DNA for the CDR3: TGTGCCAGCAGCTTGCGACCCGGGGAAAAACTGTTTTTT. Its protein product is CASSLRPGEKLFF.

This clone was counted ten times or more. The chain uses TRBV7-8 and TRBJ1-6; 8 positions match TRBD1. This CDR3 spans 15 amino acids. Germline values: CDR1 SGHVS, CDR2 FQNEAQ. J was trimmed by 10 bases and V by 5 bases; bases with no gene match: 10. The chain's CDR3 is CASSLRDRLESPLHF. CDR3 nucleotides: TGTGCCAGCAGCCTGCGGGACAGGCTGGAGTCACCCCTCCACTTT.

This clone has more than one count but fewer than ten. The V gene is TRBV18, the J gene TRBJ2-6; D might be TRBD1 (6 bases). Looked up from germline, CDR1 is KGHSH and CDR2 is LQKENI. V lost 1 base and J 0 bases, leaving 16 bases between the germline ends. This CDR3 spans 19 amino acids. CDR3 DNA sequence: TGTGCCAGCTCACCACAAGAGACAGGACCTACCTCTGGGGCCAACGTCCTGACTTTC. It codes for CASSPQETGPTSGANVLTF. Based on the CDR3 plus reference TRBV18 and TRBJ2-6, the full variable domain is NAGVMQNPRHLVRRRGQEARLRCSPMKGHSHVYWYRQLPEEGLKFMVYLQKENIIDESGMPKERFSAEFPKEGPSILRIQQVVRGDSAAYFCASSPQETGPTSGANVLTFGAGSRLTVL.

A few counts support this clone. The chain uses TRBV14 and TRBJ2-3; 7 positions agree with TRBD2. V lost 8 bases, J lost 5 bases, and 13 bases stayed unmatched. Germline assignment: CDR1 SGHDN and CDR2 FVKESK. The length of the CDR3 is 15 residues. In DNA form, the CDR3 reads TGTGCCAGCCGACCTGGGGGGAGGGCCAAAGATACGCAGTATTTT. This codes for CASRPGGRAKDTQYF.

This clone was seen more than once but under ten times. This chain connects TRBV19 to TRBJ2-1, with TRBD1 matching over 7 bases. V shed 6 bases and J 0 bases; nucleotides not matched to a gene: 5. CDR3 length equals 15 residues. Looked up from germline, CDR1 is LNHDA and CDR2 is SQIVND (reference sequence). The CDR3 region is CASRPYRGSYNEQFF. The CDR3 region has the DNA TGTGCCAGTAGACCCTACAGGGGCTCCTACAATGAGCAGTTCTTC. The full variable domain, completed using reference TRBV19 and TRBJ2-1, is DGGITQSPKYLFRKEGQNVTLSCEQNLNHDAMYWYRQDPGQGLRLIYYSQIVNDFQKGDIAEGYSVSREKKESFPLTVTSAQKNPTAFYLCASRPYRGSYNEQFFGPGTRLTVL.

This chain joins TRBV7-2 and TRBJ2-1, with 8 bases matching TRBD1. J was trimmed by 5 bases and V by 3 bases; bases with no gene match: 6. Germline assignment: CDR1 SGHTA and CDR2 FQGNSA. The CDR3 length is 15 residues. The CDR3 region has the DNA TGTGCCAGCAGCTTCCGCGGGACAGGCAACAATGAGCAGTTCTTC. Its translation is CASSFRGTGNNEQFF.

As for this clone: Mismatch with germline at one junction end may stem from a read error. The genes are TRBV10-3 and TRBJ1-1; D may be TRBD1 (6 bases). Per the germline V gene, CDR1 is ENHRY and CDR2 is SYGVKD. The CDR3 is 13 residues long. CDR3: CGIGKQGTTEAFF. The DNA of the CDR3 is TGTGGCATCGGAAAACAGGGTACGACTGAAGCTTTCTTT.

This clone came up a few times. The CDR3 region is CSAWEGGYTF. CDR3 sequence (DNA): TGCAGTGCTTGGGAGGGTGGCTACACCTTC. This chain uses TRBV20-1 with TRBJ1-2; D call uncertain. Per the germline V gene, CDR1 is DFQATT and CDR2 is SNEGSKA (reference sequence). The ends were cut back, 5 bases at V and 7 bases at J, with 8 bases in the middle. This CDR3 is built from 10 residues.

This clone was counted a few times. The chain employs TRBV9 and TRBJ1-6, with no clear D. This CDR3 is built from 14 residues. Germline-derived CDR1 and CDR2 are SGDLS and YYNGEE. V lost 3 bases to trimming and J lost 9 bases, with 13 bases between them. Here the CDR3 reads CASSDRLGSSPLHF. The DNA of the CDR3 is TGTGCCAGCAGCGACCGGTTGGGCTCTTCACCCCTCCACTTT.

The gene calls are TRBV5-4 and TRBJ1-1; weak D call: TRBD1 (6 bases). Trimming took 4 bases from V and 0 from J, leaving 16 bases between them. Per germline, CDR1 SGHNT and CDR2 YYREEE (reference sequence). This CDR3 is 16 amino acids long. The CDR3 here is CASSTGLGQLNTEAFF. CDR3 DNA sequence: TGTGCCAGCAGCACGGGGCTCGGACAGTTGAACACTGAAGCTTTCTTT.

A few counts support this clone. The rearrangement uses TRBV6-5 and TRBJ2-2, with D maybe TRBD1 (6 bases). The CDR3 covers 15 residues. Germline lookup yields CDR1 MNHEY and CDR2 SVGAGI. The V end was cut by 4 bases, the J end by 3 bases, with 12 bases between. CDR3 loop: CASSFGQRDTGELFF. CDR3 sequence (DNA): TGTGCCAGCAGTTTCGGACAGAGGGACACCGGGGAGCTGTTTTTT.

The J gene is TRBJ2-7, the V gene TRBV7-2, with 12 bases lining up with TRBD2. The CDR3 extends over 15 amino acids. V lost 5 bases to trimming and J lost 4 bases; unmatched junction nucleotides: 6. Germline V gives CDR1 SGHTA, CDR2 FQGNSA. The CDR3, as DNA: TGTGCCAGCAGCGCGACTAGCGGGGGAGTATACGAGCAGTACTTC. The encoded protein is CASSATSGGVYEQYF.